This T cell receptor (beta chain) comes out of a study of cytomegalovirus exposure and HLA in healthy donors. In the PCR, 60 Vbeta and 13 Jbeta primers were used. Data came from immunoSEQ multiplex PCR; TCRdb stores just in-frame clones and leaves some out. The table includes around 190,000 clones, over 75% detected once. Nominally healthy donors were sampled, though unrecorded immune exposures were likely. Regarding this clone: Its antigen is still unknown.

General observations from the study: Analysis performed later found about 17,000 TCR beta sequences associated with HLA alleles at 0.05 false discovery rate. In a later analysis, HLA-associated TCR beta chains were more clonally expanded than equally common others. In vitro data verified a few CMV-associated chains as specific for CMV antigens.

The TCR sequence derives from a woman aged 25 to 39 in good health and CMV-seronegative. Material for sequencing was PBMCs.

Here the CDR3 reads CTSSHAPSGTNQETQYF. CDR3 nucleotides: TGCACCAGCAGCCACGCCCCTAGTGGGACAAATCAAGAGACCCAGTACTTC. The J gene is TRBJ2-5, the V gene TRBV1; the D call TRBD1 from the table was never checked on the DNA. TRBV1 counts as a pseudogene. This CDR3 has 17 amino acids.